This T cell receptor beta chain was sequenced for a study of STAT5B mutations in CD4+ large granular lymphocyte leukemia. Buffy coats from healthy blood donors served as controls. The CDR3 has 13 residues. Germline V CDR1 and CDR2: SGHRS, YFSETQ. V gave up 1 base and J gave up 6 bases, with 11 bases separating them. Study-wide results and limits: Data were not HLA-matched across samples. Compared with healthy controls (2/35), patient top clones favored TRBV06 (8/27).

Sequencing was at survey level. Profiling relied on immunoSEQ multiplex PCR, and the TCRdb table lists in-frame clones only, not all of them. The sample lists roughly 30,000 clones, 72% occurring once. About this clone itself: Its antigen remains unknown.

This clonotype was sampled from a human donor in good health. The chain links TRBV5-1 to TRBJ2-7, with D tentatively TRBD2 (5 bases). The sequenced material came from CD4+ T cells from blood buffy coats. Written as DNA, the CDR3 is TGCGCCAGCAGCTTGATATCCGGAGGCGAGCAGTACTTC. This encodes CASSLISGGEQYF.